A selection of T cell receptor beta chains follows, all from one sample in a study of spatial heterogeneity in lung cancer. MiXCR was run by TCRdb on the 5' RACE reads, yielding one entry per CDR3 protein. The data show about 20,000 distinct CDR3 sequences, 15% to 20% seen once. The sample here was lung tumor tissue, taken at surgery. These receptor sequences come from a female donor with early-stage non-small cell lung cancer. Both conserved end residues are part of each CDR3. Each record gives: J gene, D gene, V gene, clone size, CDR3 length, CDR3 protein, CDR3 DNA. D genes are given only for firm matches. Clone size appears in some rows only: once, few, many, or a class for an expanded clone.

J: TRBJ2-3; D: TRBD1; V: TRBV12-3/TRBV12-4; size: many; length: 14; CDR3: CASSQDRGRDTQYF; DNA: TGTGCCAGCAGCCAGGACAGGGGGCGGGATACGCAGTATTTT
J: TRBJ2-3; D: -; V: TRBV20-1; size: many; length: 14; CDR3: CSARRGPSADTQYF; DNA: TGCAGTGCAAGGCGGGGACCAAGCGCAGATACGCAGTATTTT
J: TRBJ2-3; D: -; V: TRBV5-1; size: few; length: 14; CDR3: CASSLQVSTDTQYF; DNA: TGCGCCAGCAGCTTGCAGGTTTCCACAGATACGCAGTATTTT
J: TRBJ2-1; D: -; V: TRBV5-1; size: -; length: 15; CDR3: CASSFGRIINNEQFF; DNA: TGCGCCAGCAGCTTCGGCAGGATTATTAACAATGAGCAGTTCTTC
J: TRBJ2-1; D: -; V: TRBV27; size: few; length: 13; CDR3: CASRGGRYNEQFF; DNA: TGTGCCAGCCGAGGGGGACGCTACAATGAGCAGTTCTTC
J: TRBJ1-1; D: -; V: TRBV12-3/TRBV12-4; size: many; length: 13; CDR3: CASSFGRNTEAFF; DNA: TGTGCCAGCAGTTTTGGGCGGAACACTGAAGCTTTCTTT
J: TRBJ2-5; D: -; V: TRBV7-9; size: -; length: 15; CDR3: CASSLGGEYQETQYF; DNA: TGTGCCAGCAGCTTAGGAGGGGAGTACCAAGAGACCCAGTACTTC
J: TRBJ2-1; D: TRBD2; V: TRBV5-1; size: -; length: 16; CDR3: CASSWAGGRANYEQFF; DNA: TGCGCCAGCAGCTGGGCCGGAGGGAGGGCCAACTATGAGCAGTTCTTC
J: TRBJ2-3; D: -; V: TRBV6-1; size: many; length: 11; CDR3: CASMGADTQYF; DNA: TGTGCCAGCATGGGCGCGGATACGCAGTATTTT
J: TRBJ2-3; D: TRBD1; V: TRBV29-1; size: many; length: 14; CDR3: CSAGRTGVTDTQYF; DNA: TGCAGCGCCGGGCGGACAGGGGTCACGGATACGCAGTATTTT
J: TRBJ2-3; D: -; V: TRBV20-1; size: -; length: 13; CDR3: CSARVVSTDTQYF; DNA: TGCAGTGCTAGAGTCGTTAGCACGGATACGCAGTATTTT
J: TRBJ2-1; D: TRBD2; V: TRBV13; size: -; length: 15; CDR3: CASSPAGGRYNEQFF; DNA: TGTGCCAGCAGCCCAGCGGGGGGCAGGTACAATGAGCAGTTCTTC
J: TRBJ2-1; D: TRBD2; V: TRBV29-1; size: many; length: 15; CDR3: CSVAGLAGVGNEQFF; DNA: TGCAGCGTCGCGGGACTAGCGGGAGTTGGTAATGAGCAGTTCTTC
J: TRBJ1-2; D: TRBD1; V: TRBV28; size: -; length: 16; CDR3: CASSSPDRVIIYGYTF; DNA: TGTGCCAGCAGTTCCCCGGACAGGGTTATTATCTATGGCTACACCTTC
J: TRBJ2-1; D: -; V: TRBV7-3; size: -; length: 15; CDR3: CASSFQAYSYNEQFF; DNA: TGTGCCAGCAGCTTTCAGGCCTACTCCTACAATGAGCAGTTCTTC
J: TRBJ2-1; D: -; V: TRBV27; size: few; length: 16; CDR3: CASSLQGTGAGPSLFF; DNA: TGTGCCAGCAGTCTACAGGGTACTGGTGCGGGTCCGTCTCTGTTCTTC
J: TRBJ2-2; D: -; V: TRBV29-1; size: many; length: 14; CDR3: CSGGETQNTGELFF; DNA: TGCAGCGGTGGGGAGACGCAGAACACCGGGGAGCTGTTTTTT
J: TRBJ2-7; D: -; V: TRBV7-3; size: few; length: 13; CDR3: CASSLTSQYEQYF; DNA: TGTGCCAGCAGCTTAACATCCCAATACGAGCAGTACTTC
J: TRBJ2-5; D: TRBD1; V: TRBV15; size: -; length: 19; CDR3: CATSRGSLATGGYLETQYF; DNA: TGTGCCACCAGCAGAGGGTCTTTAGCGACAGGGGGCTACCTAGAGACCCAGTACTTC
J: TRBJ2-1; D: -; V: TRBV19; size: -; length: 15; CDR3: CASSITGESYNEQFF; DNA: TGTGCCAGTAGTATCACCGGGGAATCCTACAATGAGCAGTTCTTC
J: TRBJ2-1; D: TRBD2; V: TRBV5-1; size: many; length: 15; CDR3: CASSQTSGRAHEQFF; DNA: TGCGCCAGCAGCCAGACTAGCGGGAGGGCGCATGAGCAGTTCTTC
J: TRBJ2-7; D: TRBD2; V: TRBV28; size: many; length: 14; CDR3: CASSRGTSIYEQYF; DNA: TGTGCCAGCAGCCGGGGGACTAGCATCTACGAGCAGTACTTC
J: TRBJ2-5; D: TRBD1; V: TRBV28; size: many; length: 15; CDR3: CASSLRDRPQETQYF; DNA: TGTGCCAGCAGTTTACGGGACAGGCCCCAAGAGACCCAGTACTTC
J: TRBJ2-3; D: TRBD2; V: TRBV28; size: many; length: 16; CDR3: CASSPSTSGPQGTQYF; DNA: TGTGCCAGCAGTCCCTCGACTAGCGGGCCCCAGGGTACGCAGTATTTT
J: TRBJ2-7; D: -; V: TRBV7-9; size: few; length: 11; CDR3: CASGQLYEQYF; DNA: TGTGCCAGCGGACAGCTATACGAGCAGTACTTC